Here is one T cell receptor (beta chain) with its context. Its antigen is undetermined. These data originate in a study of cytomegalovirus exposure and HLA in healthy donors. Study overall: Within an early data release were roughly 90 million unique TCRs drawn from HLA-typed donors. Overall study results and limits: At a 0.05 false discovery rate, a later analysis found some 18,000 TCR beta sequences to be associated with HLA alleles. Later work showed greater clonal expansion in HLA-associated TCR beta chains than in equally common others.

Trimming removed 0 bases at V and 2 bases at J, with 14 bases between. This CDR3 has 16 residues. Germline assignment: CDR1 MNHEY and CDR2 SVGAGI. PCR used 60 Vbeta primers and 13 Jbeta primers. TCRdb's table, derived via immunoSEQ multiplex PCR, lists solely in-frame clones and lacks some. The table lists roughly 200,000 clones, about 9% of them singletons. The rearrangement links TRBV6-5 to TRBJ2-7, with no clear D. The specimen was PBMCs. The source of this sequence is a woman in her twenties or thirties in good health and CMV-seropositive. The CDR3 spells CASSYSAAAPAYEQYF. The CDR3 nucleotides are TGTGCCAGCAGTTACTCCGCCGCGGCGCCAGCCTACGAGCAGTACTTC.